This TCR beta chain was profiled in a study of T cell clones after liver transplantation. Study as a whole: Liver transplant recipients had immunosuppression withdrawal attempted within 2 years.

The data were produced by immunoSEQ multiplex PCR, yet TCRdb's version contains in-frame clones alone and is incomplete. The sample lists roughly 100,000 clones; approximately 79% were seen once. Trimming left V 6 bases short and J 1 base short, with 12 bases between. CDR1 is SGHTA and CDR2 is FQGTGA in the germline V gene. This CDR3 comprises 14 residues. Details on this clone: Its antigen remains unidentified.

Study-level results: Migration into the graft, not deletion, may explain lost graft donor-reactive T cells.

The sequence was obtained from a human patient who received a liver transplant. Some T cells may possibly be graft donor cells. V is TRBV7-3 and J is TRBJ1-1, with a tentative D call TRBD1 (5 bases). This specimen was CD4+ T cells from blood, taken around 44 months after liver transplant. The CDR3 protein is CASSKNGGNTEAFF. CDR3 sequence (DNA): TGTGCCAGCAGTAAAAACGGGGGGAACACTGAAGCTTTCTTT.